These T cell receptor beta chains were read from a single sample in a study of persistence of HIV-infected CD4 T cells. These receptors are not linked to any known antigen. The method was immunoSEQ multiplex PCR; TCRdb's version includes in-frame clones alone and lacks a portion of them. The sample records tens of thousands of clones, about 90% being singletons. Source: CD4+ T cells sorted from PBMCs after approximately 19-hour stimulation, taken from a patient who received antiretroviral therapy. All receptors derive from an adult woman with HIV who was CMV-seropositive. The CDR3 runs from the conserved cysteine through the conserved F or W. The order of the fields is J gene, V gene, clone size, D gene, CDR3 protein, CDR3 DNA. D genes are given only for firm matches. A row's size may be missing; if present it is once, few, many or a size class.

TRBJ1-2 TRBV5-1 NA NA CASSPSFAYGGYTF TGCGCCAGCAGCCCCTCTTTCGCCTATGGGGGCTACACCTTC
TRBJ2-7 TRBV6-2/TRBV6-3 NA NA CASSYMGFPSYEQYF TGTGCCAGCAGTTACATGGGGTTCCCATCCTACGAGCAGTACTTC
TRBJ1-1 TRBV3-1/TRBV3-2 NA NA CASSQFNAPEAFF TGTGCCAGCAGCCAATTTAACGCCCCTGAAGCTTTCTTT
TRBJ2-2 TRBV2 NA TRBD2 CASSALAGGANTGELFF TGTGCCAGCAGCGCACTAGCGGGAGGGGCTAACACCGGGGAGCTGTTTTTT
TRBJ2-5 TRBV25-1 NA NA CASGTGETQYF TGTGCCAGTGGGACCGGGGAGACCCAGTACTTC
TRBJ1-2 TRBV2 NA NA CASRGERPDGYTF TGTGCCTCCCGGGGGGAGCGGCCGGATGGCTACACCTTC
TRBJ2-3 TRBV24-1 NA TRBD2 CATSDAGTSSLDTQYF TGTGCCACCAGTGATGCCGGGACTAGCTCTTTGGATACGCAGTATTTT
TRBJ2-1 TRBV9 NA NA CASSVGTIHYNEQFF TGTGCCAGCAGCGTAGGGACGATCCACTACAATGAGCAGTTCTTC
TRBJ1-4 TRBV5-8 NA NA CASSLAGGIRTNEKLFF TGTGCCAGCAGCTTGGCCGGTGGTATTAGAACAAATGAAAAACTGTTTTTT
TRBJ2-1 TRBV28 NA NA CASSLRRDNEQFF TGTGCCAGCAGTTTACGACGGGACAATGAGCAGTTCTTC
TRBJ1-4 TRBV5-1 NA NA CASSTGRGDEKLFF TGCGCCAGCAGCACGGGCCGAGGGGATGAAAAACTGTTTTTT
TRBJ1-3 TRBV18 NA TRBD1 CASSPPMTGTGNTIYF TGTGCCAGCTCACCACCCATGACAGGGACTGGAAACACCATATATTTT
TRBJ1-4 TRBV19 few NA CASSQKRGGNEKLFF TGTGCCAGTAGCCAGAAACGGGGTGGAAATGAAAAACTGTTTTTT
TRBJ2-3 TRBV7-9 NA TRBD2 CASSSGGTAPDTQYF TGTGCCAGCAGCTCGGGGGGTACGGCCCCAGATACGCAGTATTTT
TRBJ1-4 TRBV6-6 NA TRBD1 CASSSSGTGVEKLFF TGTGCCAGCAGTTCCTCGGGGACAGGGGTCGAAAAACTGTTTTTT
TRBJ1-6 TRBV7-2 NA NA CASSLASRGLSPLHF TGTGCCAGCAGCTTAGCATCTCGGGGGTTGTCACCCCTCCACTTT
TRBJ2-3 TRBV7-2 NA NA CASSLRVGRSSDTQYF TGTGCCAGCAGCTTAAGGGTAGGGCGCTCCTCAGATACGCAGTATTTT
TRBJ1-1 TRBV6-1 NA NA CASSEVRWRQRFPEAFF TGTGCCAGCAGTGAAGTGAGGTGGAGACAGAGATTCCCTGAAGCTTTCTTT
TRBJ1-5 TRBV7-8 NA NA CASSARPTGDSNQPQHF TGTGCCAGCAGCGCACGTCCTACAGGAGATAGCAATCAGCCCCAGCATTTT
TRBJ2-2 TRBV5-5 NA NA CASSPGELFF TGTGCCAGCAGCCCCGGGGAGCTGTTTTTT
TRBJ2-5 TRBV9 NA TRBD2 CASSEGLAGASVSGETQYF TGTGCCAGCAGCGAGGGACTAGCGGGAGCATCGGTATCAGGGGAGACCCAGTACTTC
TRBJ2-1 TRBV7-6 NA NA CASSFRTEYNEQFF TGTGCCAGCAGCTTTCGGACAGAGTACAATGAGCAGTTCTTC
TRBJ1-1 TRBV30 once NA CAWTLFGGLRIDTEAFF TGTGCCTGGACCTTATTTGGGGGCCTTAGGATAGACACTGAAGCTTTCTTT
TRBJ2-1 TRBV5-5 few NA CASSLGLQPYNEQFF TGTGCCAGCAGCTTGGGCCTACAGCCATACAATGAGCAGTTCTTC